This TCR beta chain was captured in a study of response to subunit inactivated influenza vaccine. This CDR3 has 15 residues. The germline gives CDR1 SGHVS, CDR2 FNYEAQ. V was trimmed by 1 base and J by 6 bases, leaving 13 bases between them. TCRdb independently ran MiXCR on the RT-PCR reads; one entry per CDR3 protein. The data contain over 650,000 distinct CDR3 sequences, roughly 18% of them seen just once; the ten biggest clones take up roughly 10%. The input for sequencing was PBMCs from blood, taken 4 to 6 days after vaccination. This rearrangement joins TRBV7-6 to TRBJ2-1, with D uncertain. This receptor was obtained from a man aged 50 or older who received an inactivated influenza vaccine. The CDR3 nucleotides read TGTGCCAGCAGCTTAGACCCGGCGGCCTCCAATGAGCAGTTCTTC. It specifies CASSLDPAASNEQFF.